Listed below are T cell receptor beta chains from one sample, sequenced in a study of cytomegalovirus exposure and HLA in healthy donors. TCRdb's copy holds only in-frame clones and misses some; the assay was immunoSEQ multiplex PCR. Of about 130,000 clones listed, 85% to 90% are singletons. Input material: PBMCs. The source is a woman aged 25 to 45 in good health and CMV-seropositive. The CDR3 runs from the conserved cysteine through the conserved F or W. A D gene is named only where the DNA matches it firmly. Size values are once, few and many counts, or a class for expanded clones, and some rows have none.

clone size	D gene	V gene	J gene	CDR3 protein	CDR3 DNA
NA	NA	TRBV5-1	TRBJ2-5	CASSLALAGETQYF	TGCGCCAGCAGCTTGGCTCTAGCAGGAGAGACCCAGTACTTC
NA	NA	TRBV28	TRBJ1-2	CASSSTGFGYTF	TGTGCCAGCAGCTCCACAGGGTTTGGCTACACCTTC
few	TRBD1	TRBV5-1	TRBJ1-1	CASSQTGGLTEAFF	TGCGCCAGCAGCCAGACAGGGGGCCTCACTGAAGCTTTCTTT
NA	TRBD1	TRBV4-1	TRBJ2-5	CASSQDIGQGGVRETQYF	TGCGCCAGCAGCCAAGATATAGGACAGGGGGGGGTAAGAGAGACCCAGTACTTC
few	TRBD1	TRBV4-2	TRBJ1-2	CASSQGQGAYGYTF	TGTGCCAGCAGCCAGGGACAGGGTGCCTATGGCTACACCTTC
NA	TRBD1	TRBV28	TRBJ2-7	CASREIGTGASYEQYF	TGTGCCAGCAGAGAAATTGGGACAGGGGCTTCTTACGAGCAGTACTTC
NA	NA	TRBV4-1	TRBJ1-5	CASSYLTGDNQPQHF	TGCGCCAGCAGCTACCTAACAGGCGACAATCAGCCCCAGCATTTT
NA	TRBD1	TRBV5-6	TRBJ1-1	CASSQAGDRVEAFF	TGTGCCAGCAGCCAAGCCGGGGACAGGGTTGAAGCTTTCTTT
NA	TRBD1	TRBV6-6	TRBJ1-2	CASSYQWTGHYGYTF	TGTGCCAGCAGTTACCAGTGGACAGGGCACTATGGCTACACCTTC
once	NA	TRBV5-1	TRBJ2-3	CASSLGGSDTQYF	TGCGCCAGCAGCTTGGGAGGATCAGATACGCAGTATTTT
NA	NA	TRBV29-1	TRBJ2-1	CSVDQYNEQFF	TGCAGCGTTGATCAGTACAATGAGCAGTTCTTC
NA	NA	TRBV27	TRBJ2-1	CASSLGGSSYNEQFF	TGTGCCAGCAGTTTAGGGGGGAGCTCCTACAATGAGCAGTTCTTC
NA	TRBD2	TRBV2	TRBJ2-1	CASTKTAGGNYNEQFF	TGTGCCAGCACCAAGACGGCGGGAGGGAACTACAATGAGCAGTTCTTC
NA	NA	TRBV15	TRBJ2-2	CATSTGSTNTGELFF	TGTGCCACCTCGACGGGGTCTACGAACACCGGGGAGCTGTTTTTT
NA	TRBD2	TRBV7-9	TRBJ2-1	CASIPGTRTYNEQFF	TGTGCCAGCATCCCCGGGACTAGGACCTACAATGAGCAGTTCTTC
NA	NA	TRBV14	TRBJ2-4	CASSQAQGIKNIQYF	TGTGCCAGCAGCCAAGCACAGGGCATAAAAAACATTCAGTACTTC
NA	NA	TRBV5-6	TRBJ2-5	CASSPYGGAEQETQYF	TGTGCCAGCAGCCCCTACGGGGGAGCCGAGCAAGAGACCCAGTACTTC
once	NA	TRBV6-5	TRBJ2-2	CASSYRLGNTGELFF	TGTGCCAGCAGTTACCGTCTAGGCAACACCGGGGAGCTGTTTTTT
NA	NA	TRBV7-8	TRBJ2-7	CASSLGEIYEQYF	TGTGCCAGCAGCTTAGGGGAGATTTACGAGCAGTACTTC
NA	TRBD1	TRBV7-2	TRBJ1-5	CASSLGTGSYNQPQHF	TGTGCCAGCAGCTTAGGGACAGGGAGTTACAATCAGCCCCAGCATTTT
NA	TRBD2	TRBV2	TRBJ2-5	CASSFSSGAETQYF	TGTGCCAGCAGTTTTTCTAGCGGGGCAGAGACCCAGTACTTC
NA	NA	TRBV5-1	TRBJ2-7	CASGPREGFDEQYF	TGCGCCAGCGGGCCCAGGGAAGGGTTCGACGAGCAGTACTTC
few	NA	TRBV29-1	TRBJ2-1	CSVGSGDYNEQFF	TGCAGCGTTGGTTCGGGAGATTACAATGAGCAGTTCTTC
few	NA	TRBV9	TRBJ2-5	CASSRRGRETQYF	TGTGCCAGCAGCCGTAGGGGTCGGGAGACCCAGTACTTC
NA	NA	TRBV28	TRBJ2-2	CASSPSQGLQITGELFF	TGTGCCAGCAGTCCTAGCCAGGGGCTACAGATCACCGGGGAGCTGTTTTTT
NA	NA	TRBV10-3	TRBJ2-1	CAISEGTRLQFF	TGTGCCATCAGTGAGGGCACGAGGTTGCAGTTCTTC
NA	NA	TRBV2	TRBJ1-2	CASWRQTTHGYTF	TGTGCCAGCTGGAGACAGACGACTCATGGCTACACCTTC
NA	NA	TRBV2	TRBJ2-5	CASRRGRVIRETQYF	TGTGCCAGCAGGCGGGGGCGTGTTATCCGGGAGACCCAGTACTTC
NA	TRBD1	TRBV27	TRBJ2-3	CASTSGQYTDTQYF	TGTGCCAGCACCTCGGGACAGTACACAGATACGCAGTATTTT
NA	TRBD2	TRBV29-1	TRBJ2-1	CSARNPLAGIHNEQFF	TGCAGCGCCAGAAACCCACTAGCGGGAATACACAATGAGCAGTTCTTC
NA	NA	TRBV29-1	TRBJ2-5	CSAGYRAETQYF	TGCAGCGCCGGATACAGGGCAGAGACCCAGTACTTC
NA	NA	TRBV28	TRBJ2-3	CASSLSRFRVAEDTQYF	TGTGCCAGCAGTTTAAGTCGTTTCAGGGTAGCCGAAGATACGCAGTATTTT
NA	NA	TRBV29-1	TRBJ2-1	CSVETGRAGAYNEQFF	TGCAGCGTTGAAACGGGTAGGGCAGGGGCCTACAATGAGCAGTTCTTC
NA	TRBD1	TRBV4-1	TRBJ1-1	CASSQHPGTVNTEAFF	TGCGCCAGCAGCCAACATCCCGGGACAGTGAACACTGAAGCTTTCTTT
NA	NA	TRBV5-4	TRBJ2-7	CASRDRGSNSYEQYF	TGTGCCAGCAGAGACCGGGGAAGCAACTCCTACGAGCAGTACTTC
NA	TRBD2	TRBV6-4	TRBJ2-3	CASSFRGDTDTQYF	TGTGCCAGCAGTTTCCGGGGGGACACAGATACGCAGTATTTT
NA	TRBD1	TRBV7-3	TRBJ2-1	CASSPGTGTYNEQFF	TGTGCCAGCAGCCCCGGGACAGGGACCTACAATGAGCAGTTCTTC
NA	TRBD2	TRBV5-4	TRBJ2-3	CASSLEPSGGTDTQYF	TGTGCCAGCAGCTTGGAGCCGAGCGGGGGCACAGATACGCAGTATTTT
few	NA	TRBV7-2	TRBJ2-5	CASSLASIGTQYF	TGTGCCAGCAGCTTAGCCAGTATTGGGACCCAGTACTTC
once	NA	TRBV5-1	TRBJ2-7	CASSLHGGGGYEQYF	TGCGCCAGCAGCTTGCATGGGGGAGGAGGCTACGAGCAGTACTTC
NA	TRBD1	TRBV6-5	TRBJ1-2	CASSRDRVYGYTF	TGTGCCAGCAGCCGCGACAGGGTCTATGGCTACACCTTC
once	NA	TRBV7-7	TRBJ1-3	CASSPRIGSGNTIYF	TGTGCCAGCAGCCCCCGCATCGGCTCTGGAAACACCATATATTTT
NA	TRBD2	TRBV2	TRBJ2-1	CASSAGTSGGNEQFF	TGTGCCAGCAGTGCTGGGACTAGCGGGGGGAATGAGCAGTTCTTC
NA	NA	TRBV15	TRBJ1-5	CATSSRGQPQHF	TGTGCCACCAGCAGCAGGGGTCAGCCCCAGCATTTT
NA	TRBD1	TRBV9	TRBJ2-2	CASSVGSGQGTGELFF	TGTGCCAGCAGCGTGGGGTCGGGACAGGGGACCGGGGAGCTGTTTTTT
few	TRBD1	TRBV19	TRBJ1-5	CASSGTGYNQPQHF	TGTGCCAGCTCCGGGACAGGGTACAATCAGCCCCAGCATTTT
NA	TRBD1	TRBV11-2	TRBJ2-3	CASSFWNRGADTQYF	TGTGCCAGCAGCTTTTGGAACAGGGGGGCAGATACGCAGTATTTT
once	NA	TRBV6-5	TRBJ2-6	CASSPGDTGANVLTF	TGTGCCAGCAGCCCAGGGGATACTGGGGCCAACGTCCTGACTTTC
once	NA	TRBV28	TRBJ2-4	CASSFGTLQYF	TGTGCCAGCAGTTTTGGGACTCTTCAGTACTTC
NA	NA	TRBV5-1	TRBJ2-5	CASSLGGAQETQYF	TGCGCCAGCAGCTTAGGGGGGGCCCAAGAGACCCAGTACTTC
NA	TRBD2	TRBV7-2	TRBJ2-5	CASSPRGGYQETQYF	TGTGCCAGCAGCCCACGGGGGGGGTACCAAGAGACCCAGTACTTC